These 6 T cell receptor beta chains were sequenced from one sample in a study of shared clonotypes between healthy human individuals. Produced via immunoSEQ multiplex PCR; TCRdb's table is partial and in-frame only. The profile shows hundreds of thousands of clones, roughly 70% of them singletons. Sequencing was performed on memory CD4+ T cells sorted from blood. Subset in this sample: CD45RA-negative fraction. The receptors were gathered from a woman in her twenties or thirties in good health.

The chain couples TRBV15 to TRBJ1-1; unclear D gene. The ends were cut back, 4 bases at V and 5 bases at J, with 11 bases in the middle. The CDR3 contains 13 residues. Germline CDR1 is LNHNV and CDR2 is YYDKDF (reference sequence). DNA for the CDR3: TGTGCCACCAGCATTCAGTTCGGTACTGAAGCTTTCTTT. Protein: CATSIQFGTEAFF.

The J gene is TRBJ2-1, the V gene TRBV28; D possibly matches TRBD1 or TRBD2 (5 bases each). CDR3 length equals 14 residues. Germline CDR1 reads MDHEN; CDR2 reads SYDVKM. Trimming removed 6 bases from V and 3 bases from J, with 12 bases in between. The DNA for the CDR3 is TGTGCCAGCAGATACGGGACGGACTACAATGAGCAGTTCTTC. It specifies CASRYGTDYNEQFF.

The V gene is TRBV14, the J gene TRBJ2-1; 13 nucleotides line up with TRBD2. The germline gives CDR1 SGHDN, CDR2 FVKESK. The CDR3 runs to 17 residues. Losses at the gene ends were 2 bases for V and 10 bases for J; bases not matched to a gene: 11. The CDR3 bases are TGTGCCAGCAGCCAACCGGGACTAGCGGGAAGGGGGTCAGAGCAGTTCTTC. This translates into CASSQPGLAGRGSEQFF.

The rearrangement uses TRBV27 and TRBJ1-5; 8 bases map to TRBD1. In germline, CDR1 is MNHEY, CDR2 SMNVEV (reference sequence). V was clipped by 5 bases and J by 1 base; unmatched bases: 7. This CDR3 has 16 amino acids. CDR3 in DNA: TGTGCCAGCAGTACGATGACAGGGGTGAGCAATCAGCCCCAGCATTTT. The encoded protein is CASSTMTGVSNQPQHF.

The table lists this clone with a few counts. CDR3 sequence: CASHTSADTQYF. For the CDR3, the DNA is TGTGCCAGTCATACTAGCGCAGATACGCAGTATTTT. The chain carries TRBV7-9 and TRBJ2-3; 7 nucleotides line up with TRBD2. After removal of 9 bases from V and 4 bases from J, the junction contained 4 bases not matched to a gene. This CDR3 contains 12 residues. Germline V lookup: CDR1 SEHNR, CDR2 FQNEAQ (reference sequence).

The count of this clone is one. The V and J genes are TRBV2 and TRBJ1-1; D gene ambiguous. Looked up from germline, CDR1 is SNHLY and CDR2 is FYNNEI. Trimming pared 5 bases from V and 3 bases from J, leaving 10 bases between. The CDR3 extends over 13 amino acids. CDR3 amino acids: CASSTHQYTEAFF. The CDR3 nucleotides are TGTGCCAGCAGTACCCACCAGTACACTGAAGCTTTCTTT.